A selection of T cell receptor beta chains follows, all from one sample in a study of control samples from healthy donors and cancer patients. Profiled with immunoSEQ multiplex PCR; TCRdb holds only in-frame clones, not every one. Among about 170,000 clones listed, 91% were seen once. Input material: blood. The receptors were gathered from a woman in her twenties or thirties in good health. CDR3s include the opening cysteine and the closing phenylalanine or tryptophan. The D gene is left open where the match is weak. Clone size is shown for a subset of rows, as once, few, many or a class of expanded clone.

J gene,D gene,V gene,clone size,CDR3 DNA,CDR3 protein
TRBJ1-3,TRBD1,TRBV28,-,TGTGCCAGCAGTCCCCCGGGACAGGGAAACACCATATATTTT,CASSPPGQGNTIYF
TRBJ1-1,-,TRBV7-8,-,TGTGCCAGCAGCTTAGCGACGGGGGACACTGAAGCTTTCTTT,CASSLATGDTEAFF
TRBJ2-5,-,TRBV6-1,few,TGTGCCAGCAGTGAAGGGTCAGGGTGGGAGACCCAGTACTTC,CASSEGSGWETQYF
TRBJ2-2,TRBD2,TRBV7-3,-,TGTGCCAGCAGCTTAAGACTAGCGGGAGGGAACACCGGGGAGCTGTTTTTT,CASSLRLAGGNTGELFF
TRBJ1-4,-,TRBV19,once,TGTGCCAGTAGTATATTCGGGCAGGGGCCCAAGAGTGAAAAACTGTTTTTT,CASSIFGQGPKSEKLFF
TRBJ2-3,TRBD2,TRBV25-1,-,TGTGCCAGCAGTGGGGAGGGGGATACGCAGTATTTT,CASSGEGDTQYF
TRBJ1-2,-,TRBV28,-,TGTGCCAGCAGTTCGGGACAAAAACCCTATGGCTACACCTTC,CASSSGQKPYGYTF
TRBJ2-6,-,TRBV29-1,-,TGCAGCGTTGAAGATCGGGACCGAGGCTCTGGGGCCAACGTCCTGACTTTC,CSVEDRDRGSGANVLTF
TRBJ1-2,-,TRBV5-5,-,TGTGCCAGCAGCTTGGAGGGATTTAACTATGGCTACACCTTC,CASSLEGFNYGYTF
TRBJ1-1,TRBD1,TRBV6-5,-,TGTGCCAGCAGTTTTCGGACAGGGGGCCACACTGAAGCTTTCTTT,CASSFRTGGHTEAFF
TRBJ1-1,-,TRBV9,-,TGTGCCAGCAGCGTAGTCCCGGGGAACACTGAAGCTTTCTTT,CASSVVPGNTEAFF
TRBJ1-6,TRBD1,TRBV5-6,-,TGTGCCAGCAGCACGACAGGGTTCAATTCACCCCTCCACTTT,CASSTTGFNSPLHF
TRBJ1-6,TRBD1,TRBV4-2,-,TGTGCCAGCAGCCAAGATCGGGACAGTAATTCACCCCTCCACTTT,CASSQDRDSNSPLHF
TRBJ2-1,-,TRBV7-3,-,TGTGCCAGCAGCTTAGCGCCCCCCTACAATGAGCAGTTCTTC,CASSLAPPYNEQFF
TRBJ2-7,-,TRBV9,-,TGTGCCAGCAGCGTAGGGGTGGGGGGATACGAGCAGTACTTC,CASSVGVGGYEQYF
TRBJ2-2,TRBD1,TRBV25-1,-,TGTGCCAGCAGACAGGGGGCGCGGAACACCGGGGAGCTGTTTTTT,CASRQGARNTGELFF
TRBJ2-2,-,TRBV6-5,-,TGTGCCAGCAGTTACCAGGGGCGAAACACCGGGGAGCTGTTTTTT,CASSYQGRNTGELFF
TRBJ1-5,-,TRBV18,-,TGTGCCAGCTCAAGAGGACCGAATCAGCCCCAGCATTTT,CASSRGPNQPQHF
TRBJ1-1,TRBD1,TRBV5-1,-,TGCGCCAGCAGCTTCCGGGACAGCCTTGAAGCTTTCTTT,CASSFRDSLEAFF
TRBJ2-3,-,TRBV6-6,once,TGTGCCAGCAGCCGGGACGGCACAGATACGCAGTATTTT,CASSRDGTDTQYF
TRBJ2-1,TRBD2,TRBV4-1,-,TGCGCCAGCAGCCAAGGGCTGGCGGGGGGGGATGAGCAGTTCTTC,CASSQGLAGGDEQFF
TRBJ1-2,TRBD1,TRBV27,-,TGTGCCAGCAGTTTCCGTGCAGGGGGGCCCGGCTACACCTTC,CASSFRAGGPGYTF
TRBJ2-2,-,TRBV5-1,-,TGCGCCAGCAGCTTGGCCCACGAAGAGACCGGGGAGCTGTTTTTT,CASSLAHEETGELFF
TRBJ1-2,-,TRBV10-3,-,TGTGCCATCAGTGACTACTATGGCTACACCTTC,CAISDYYGYTF
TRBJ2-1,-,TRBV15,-,TGTGCCACCTCGGGGTACAATGAGCAGTTCTTC,CATSGYNEQFF
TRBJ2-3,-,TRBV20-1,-,TGCAGTGCTAGTGGGGCACCCGGCACAGATACGCAGTATTTT,CSASGAPGTDTQYF
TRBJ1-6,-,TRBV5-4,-,TGTGCCAGCAGCTTGGACAGTTGGGAAACTTCACCCCTCCACTTT,CASSLDSWETSPLHF
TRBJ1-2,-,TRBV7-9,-,TGTGCCAGCAGCTTAGCACAGGGCTCCTATGGCTACACCTTC,CASSLAQGSYGYTF
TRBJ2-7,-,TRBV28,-,TGTGCCAGCAGTCCCGGACAGGGACTAGTGAACTACGAGCAGTACTTC,CASSPGQGLVNYEQYF
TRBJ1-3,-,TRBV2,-,TGTGCCAGCAGTATCGACAGGACGGGAAACACCATATATTTT,CASSIDRTGNTIYF
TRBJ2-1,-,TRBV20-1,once,TGCAGTGCTAGTAGTCCCAAGGGTGAGCAGTTCTTC,CSASSPKGEQFF